These T cell receptor beta chains were read from a single sample in a study of blood T cell repertoires in COVID-19. Sequenced by immunoSEQ multiplex PCR; TCRdb stores in-frame clones only, minus some. The profile covers under 300,000 clones, with 65% to 80% appearing a single time and roughly 4% taken by the ten largest. The material sequenced was peripheral blood. All receptors come from a woman aged 40 to 55 with active or convalescent COVID-19. Both conserved end residues are trimmed from each CDR3. The order of the fields is V gene, CDR3 protein.

V: TRBV5-1
CDR3: ASSVGLEADTQY

V: TRBV10-3
CDR3: AISLLAGGSDTQY

V: TRBV11-3
CDR3: ASSPGPDRGQY

V: TRBV7-2
CDR3: ASSKRTGDGTEAF

V: TRBV6-4
CDR3: ASRPTSGGSDTQY

V: TRBV5-6
CDR3: ASSYGVNTEAF

V: TRBV10-1
CDR3: ASSEGAGTGETQY

V: TRBV5-4
CDR3: ASSLPPGQGNEQF

V: TRBV7-2
CDR3: ASSRGGLRSNQPQH

V: TRBV18
CDR3: ASSPTRDRGSSPLH

V: TRBV11-2
CDR3: ASSPVKGGKTQY

V: TRBV28
CDR3: ASSSETGASPLH

V: TRBV5-1
CDR3: ASSLEGGGNDAF

V: TRBV28
CDR3: ASSLNSLNTGELF

V: TRBV29-1
CDR3: SGSAGNTIY

V: TRBV7-9
CDR3: ASSLGYSLGYT

V: TRBV6-6
CDR3: ASKVEHSTDTQY

V: TRBV7-6
CDR3: ASSLAHQVTIYEQY

V: TRBV29-1
CDR3: SAPAQGAYGYT

V: TRBV29-1
CDR3: SVDPAGAYEQY

V: TRBV19
CDR3: ASSIRLQSSYNEQF

V: TRBV18
CDR3: ASSRAGGLNTEAF

V: TRBV28
CDR3: ASSLYRGLGYT

V: TRBV25-1
CDR3: ASSQTGGRTEAF

V: TRBV7-2
CDR3: ASSSPGHDEKLF

V: TRBV7-9
CDR3: ASSWAGRSGNTIY

V: TRBV4-1
CDR3: ASSPARGLDTQY

V: TRBV5-1
CDR3: ASSPGQGRDTQY

V: TRBV30
CDR3: AWGIQATEAF

V: TRBV4-1
CDR3: ASSQVSPGGFSGANVLT

V: TRBV19
CDR3: ASSRTSGGAYNEQF

V: TRBV3-1/TRBV3-2
CDR3: ASREQGLNTEAF

V: TRBV19
CDR3: ASSILAGGTDTQY

V: TRBV11-2
CDR3: ASSRGQGPYEQY

V: TRBV23-1
CDR3: ASPGTEIMNTEAF

V: TRBV6-5
CDR3: ASSSQPRGGTEAF

V: TRBV15
CDR3: ATSREISGTGGYGYT

V: TRBV5-5
CDR3: ASSLVQSLGTQY

V: TRBV7-9
CDR3: ASSHDFGQGADTQY

V: TRBV19
CDR3: ASSIGSGGADTQY